Ten or more counts support the clone carrying this T cell receptor beta chain. Trimming left V 0 bases short and J 2 bases short, with 7 bases between. The CDR3 contains 14 residues. CDR1 SGHRS and CDR2 YFSETQ come from the germline V gene. The data stem from a study of T cells after yellow fever vaccination. Making TCR cDNA involved 5'RACE template switching, which added UMIs and a universal primer site. TCRdb used MiXCR to reprocess the 5' RACE reads, holding one entry per CDR3 protein. The sample includes around 590,000 distinct CDR3 sequences, around an eighth of them seen just once. The clonotype was recovered from a man aged 25-45 years who received the YFV17D yellow fever vaccine. The chain carries TRBV5-1 and TRBJ2-3; TRBD2 might be the D (5 bases). This specimen was PBMCs, taken on the day of the yellow fever booster vaccination. In DNA form, the CDR3 reads TGCGCCAGCAGCTTGGGGGAGACCACAGATACGCAGTATTTT. Its translation: CASSLGETTDTQYF.